Presented here are 21 T cell receptor beta chains from one specimen sequenced in a study of cytotoxic CD8 clonotypes in ibrutinib-treated CLL. Clones were sequenced by immunoSEQ multiplex PCR, and TCRdb holds only the in-frame ones, with some missing. Among about 130,000 clones listed, 84% were seen once. Sequences were derived from PBMCs, sampled after 24 months of ibrutinib treatment. Every receptor here comes from a human donor with chronic lymphocytic leukemia.

V usage is TRBV29-1 and J usage is TRBJ2-1; the match to TRBD2 covers 9 bases. This CDR3 comprises 13 residues. CDR1 is SQVTM, CDR2 ANQGSEA, per germline. The CDR3 coding sequence is TGCAGTGTGGGTAGCGGGGGCTACAATGAGCAGTTCTTC. Protein product: CSVGSGGYNEQFF.

The rearrangement links TRBV6-6 to TRBJ2-7; TRBD1 matches 8 bases. Germline CDR1 reads MNHNY; CDR2 reads SVGAGI (reference sequence). CDR3 length: 12 residues. Trimming cost V 10 bases and J 3 bases; bases outside gene matches: 5. CDR3 loop: CATGTGGYEQYF. The CDR3 DNA sequence: TGTGCCACCGGGACAGGTGGCTACGAGCAGTACTTC.

The chain has TRBV7-9 and TRBJ2-7, with a possible D match to TRBD1 (5 bases). CDR3 length equals 15 residues. V shed 2 bases and J shed 3 bases, with 14 bases lying between them. Germline V CDR1 and CDR2: SEHNR, FQNEAQ (reference sequence). CDR3 residues: CASSLIQDSHYEQYF. For the CDR3, the DNA is TGTGCCAGCAGCTTAATACAGGATTCCCACTACGAGCAGTACTTC.

The rearrangement links TRBV29-1 to TRBJ2-2, with D tentatively TRBD1 or TRBD2 (6 bases each). Trimming removed 5 bases from V and 4 bases from J, with 11 bases in between. Germline CDR1 SQVTM, CDR2 ANQGSEA. The CDR3 consists of 13 residues. CDR3 loop: CSVTEGGTGELFF. The CDR3 nucleotides are TGCAGCGTTACAGAGGGGGGCACCGGGGAGCTGTTTTTT.

This clone was recorded once. This chain uses TRBV9 with TRBJ2-3, with no clear D. Deletions cut 2 bases from V and 6 bases from J, with 10 bases between. Germline CDR1 and CDR2: SGDLS and YYNGEE. This CDR3 comprises 13 residues. The CDR3 bases are TGTGCCAGCAGCGTTAAAGCGTCTGATACGCAGTATTTT. Translating it yields CASSVKASDTQYF.

The gene calls are TRBV9 and TRBJ1-4, with D possibly being TRBD1 (6 bases). Trimming took off 4 bases at V and 7 bases at J, with 17 bases between the two ends. This CDR3 is built from 15 residues. Germline-derived CDR1 and CDR2 are SGDLS and YYNGEE. The CDR3, as DNA: TGTGCCAGCAGCCCCTCAGGGGCGCACGTTGAAAAACTGTTTTTT. The encoded protein is CASSPSGAHVEKLFF. Variable domain in full (rest from reference TRBV9 and TRBJ1-4): DSGVTQTPKHLITATGQRVTLRCSPRSGDLSVYWYQQSLDQGLQFLIQYYNGEERAKGNILERFSAQQFPDLHSELNLSSLELGDSALYFCASSPSGAHVEKLFFGSGTQLSVL.

This clone was picked up a small number of times. The V and J genes are TRBV5-5 and TRBJ2-3, with 14 bases matching TRBD2. Trimming took 0 bases from V and 7 from J; bases not matched to a gene: 7. Germline CDR1 and CDR2: SGHKS and YYEKEE (reference sequence). This CDR3 has 17 residues. CDR3 coding DNA: TGTGCCAGCAGCTTGGCCGGGACTAGCGGGGGAGGGAATACGCAGTATTTT. Its translation: CASSLAGTSGGGNTQYF.

V usage is TRBV27 and J usage is TRBJ1-2; D possibly corresponds to TRBD1 (5 bases). In germline, CDR1 is MNHEY, CDR2 SMNVEV (reference sequence). The CDR3 sequence is 13 residues long. V lost 3 bases and J 4 bases, leaving 9 bases between the germline ends. The CDR3 nucleotides read TGTGCCAGCAGTTTCGGCAGGGCCTATGGCTACACCTTC. This translates into CASSFGRAYGYTF.

The chain uses TRBV18 and TRBJ1-5; D possibly corresponds to TRBD1 (5 bases). This CDR3 comprises 14 residues. The V end was cut by 3 bases, the J end by 0 bases, with 6 bases between. Germline V lookup: CDR1 KGHSH, CDR2 LQKENI. In nucleotides, the CDR3 is TGTGCCAGCTCACCGACAGATAGCAATCAGCCCCAGCATTTT. Protein: CASSPTDSNQPQHF.

The chain joins TRBV7-9 to TRBJ2-2; 8 bases are shared with TRBD2. With 0 bases clipped from V and 5 bases from J, the junction kept 8 bases outside the gene matches. Looked up from germline, CDR1 is SEHNR and CDR2 is FQNEAQ (reference sequence). The CDR3 runs 17 residues. In DNA, the CDR3 is TGTGCCAGCAGCTTAGCGCTCTCAGGGACTAGAACCGGGGAGCTGTTTTTT. Its translation is CASSLALSGTRTGELFF.

This rearrangement joins TRBV4-2 to TRBJ2-2, with TRBD1 matching 8 bases. Losses at the gene ends were 6 bases for V and 1 base for J; bases not matched to a gene: 4. The CDR3 extends over 15 amino acids. The germline CDR1 and CDR2 sequences are LGHNA and YNFKEQ. CDR3: CASSSTGENTGELFF. For the CDR3, the DNA is TGTGCCAGCAGTTCGACAGGGGAGAACACCGGGGAGCTGTTTTTT.

This chain links TRBV29-1 with TRBJ2-7; the D is unclear. The germline V gene encodes CDR1 SQVTM and CDR2 ANQGSEA. CDR3 size: 13 residues. V shed 4 bases and J shed 4 bases, with 14 bases lying between them. The DNA of the CDR3 is TGCAGCGTTGGCTGGGCAGTTTCGTACGAGCAGTACTTC. Amino acid sequence: CSVGWAVSYEQYF.

This clone has a handful of counts. Here the CDR3 reads CAWNRAVSTEAFF. CDR3 sequence (DNA): TGTGCCTGGAACAGGGCGGTGAGCACTGAAGCTTTCTTT. The chain has TRBV30 and TRBJ1-1; tentative D call: TRBD1 (6 bases). The V end was cut by 4 bases, the J end by 4 bases, with 13 bases between. The CDR3 sequence is 13 residues long. CDR1 is GTSNPN, CDR2 SVGIG, per germline (reference sequence).

The chain recombines TRBV7-6 with TRBJ1-1; TRBD1 aligns across 8 bases. CDR3 length equals 15 residues. V shed 5 bases and J 1 base; nucleotides not matched to a gene: 6. CDR1 and CDR2 (germline): SGHVS, FNYEAQ. The CDR3, as DNA: TGTGCCAGCAGCCCTCGACAGGGGACGAACACTGAAGCTTTCTTT. Its translation is CASSPRQGTNTEAFF.

The chain uses TRBV27 and TRBJ1-6, with TRBD1 matching over 11 bases. CDR3 length: 16 amino acids. CDR1 and CDR2 (germline): MNHEY, SMNVEV (reference sequence). Losses at the gene ends were 3 bases for V and 6 bases for J; bases not matched to a gene: 4. The CDR3 DNA sequence: TGTGCCAGCAGTTTGCGTGGGACAGGGGGTAATTCACCCCTCCACTTT. Its protein is CASSLRGTGGNSPLHF.

This chain connects TRBV4-1 to TRBJ1-4, with 10 bases lining up with TRBD1. V lost 1 base to trimming and J lost 4 bases; unmatched junction nucleotides: 3. Germline loops: CDR1 MGHRA, CDR2 YSYEKL. The CDR3 totals 16 residues. The CDR3 loop is CASSQGDRGRNEKLFF. The CDR3 coding sequence is TGCGCCAGCAGCCAAGGGGACAGGGGTCGTAATGAAAAACTGTTTTTT.

The rearrangement joins TRBV10-2 to TRBJ2-2; D may be TRBD2 (6 bases). CDR1 is WSHSY, CDR2 SAAADI, per germline. Between the trimmed V and J ends, which lost 7 bases and 7 bases, there was a span of 10 bases. The CDR3 contains 12 residues. The chain's CDR3 is CASTGGFGELFF. Here the CDR3 DNA reads TGCGCCAGCACCGGGGGATTCGGGGAGCTGTTTTTT.

CDR3 in amino acids: CASSEAQLLPLPGGYTGELFF. For the CDR3, the DNA is TGTGCCAGCAGTGAAGCGCAACTCTTGCCCCTACCAGGGGGTTACACCGGGGAGCTGTTTTTT. The rearrangement uses TRBV6-1 and TRBJ2-2; 7 nucleotides align to TRBD1. CDR1 is MNHNS, CDR2 SASEGT, per germline. The junction had 19 bases not matched to a gene; V was cut back by 0 bases and J by 3 bases. The CDR3 is made up of 21 amino acids.

In DNA, the CDR3 is TGTGCCAGCAGAGCGACAGTCAACACCGGGGAGCTGTTTTTT. Translating it yields CASRATVNTGELFF. J is TRBJ2-2 and V is TRBV6-6; tentative D call: TRBD1 (5 bases). There are 14 residues in the CDR3. V was clipped by 6 bases and J by 2 bases, with 10 bases between them. Germline V gene lookup returns CDR1 MNHNY and CDR2 SVGAGI (reference sequence).

This chain connects TRBV18 to TRBJ2-2, with 7 nucleotides matching TRBD1. Trimming took 9 bases from V and 5 from J; bases not matched to a gene: 9. CDR1 is KGHSH and CDR2 is LQKENI in the germline V gene. The CDR3 is 14 amino acids. The CDR3 here is CASSTGEWTGELFF. CDR3 sequence (DNA): TGTGCCAGTAGTACAGGGGAGTGGACCGGGGAGCTGTTTTTT.

V is TRBV11-2 and J is TRBJ1-1; tentatively, D is TRBD1 (5 bases). Trimming removed 1 base at V and 4 bases at J, with 10 bases between. The germline V gene encodes CDR1 SGHAT and CDR2 FQNNGV. This CDR3 has 14 amino acids. CDR3 protein: CASSLGGGGTEAFF. Written as DNA, the CDR3 is TGTGCCAGCAGCTTAGGTGGGGGGGGCACTGAAGCTTTCTTT.